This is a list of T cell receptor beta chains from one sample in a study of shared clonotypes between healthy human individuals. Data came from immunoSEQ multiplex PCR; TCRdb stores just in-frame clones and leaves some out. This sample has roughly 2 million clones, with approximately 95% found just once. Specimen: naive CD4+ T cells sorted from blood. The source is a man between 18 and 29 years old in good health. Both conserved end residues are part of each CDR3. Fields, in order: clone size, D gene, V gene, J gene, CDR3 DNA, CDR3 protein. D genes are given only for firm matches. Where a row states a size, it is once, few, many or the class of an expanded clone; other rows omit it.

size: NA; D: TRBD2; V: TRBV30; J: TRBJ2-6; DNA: TGTGCCTGGAGTTCCCCTAGCGGGCCCCCCGGGGCCAACGTCCTGACTTTC; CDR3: CAWSSPSGPPGANVLTF
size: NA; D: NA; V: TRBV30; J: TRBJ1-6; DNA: TGTGCCTGGAGTCGGGAGCCCGCCTCCTATAATTCACCCCTCCACTTT; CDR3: CAWSREPASYNSPLHF
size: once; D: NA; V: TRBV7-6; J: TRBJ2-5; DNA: TGTGCCAGCAGCTTAGAGAGAGGAGAGACCCAGTACTTC; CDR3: CASSLERGETQYF
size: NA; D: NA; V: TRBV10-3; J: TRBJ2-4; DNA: TGTGCCATCAGTGAGTCTAACGGGAAAAACATTCAGTACTTC; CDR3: CAISESNGKNIQYF
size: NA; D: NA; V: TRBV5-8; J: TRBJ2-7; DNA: TGTGCCAGCACCCCCACCGCCAGAGACGAGCAGTACTTC; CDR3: CASTPTARDEQYF
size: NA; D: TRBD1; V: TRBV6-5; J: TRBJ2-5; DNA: TGTGCCAGCAGTCACCGGGACAGGGGGAGGAAGACCCAGTACTTC; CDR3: CASSHRDRGRKTQYF
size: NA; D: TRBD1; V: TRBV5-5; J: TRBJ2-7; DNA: TGTGCCAGCAGCCTGGACAGGGTCGTTACCTACGAGCAGTACTTC; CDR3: CASSLDRVVTYEQYF
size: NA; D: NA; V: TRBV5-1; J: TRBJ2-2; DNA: TGCGCCAGCAGCTTGGATCAGGGGTCCACCGGGGAGCTGTTTTTT; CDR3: CASSLDQGSTGELFF
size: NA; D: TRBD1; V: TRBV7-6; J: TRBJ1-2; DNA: TGTGCCAGCACCTCTAACAGGGGAGGTGGCTACACCTTC; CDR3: CASTSNRGGGYTF
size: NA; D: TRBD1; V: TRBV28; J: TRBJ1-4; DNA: TGTGCCGGAAAAGGGGGCTCTAATGAAAAACTGTTTTTT; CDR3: CAGKGGSNEKLFF
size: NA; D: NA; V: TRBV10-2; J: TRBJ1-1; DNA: TGCGCCAGCCGAGACAAGACAAGGAACACTGAAGCTTTCTTT; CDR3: CASRDKTRNTEAFF
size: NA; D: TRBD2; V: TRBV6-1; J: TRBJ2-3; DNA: TGTGCCAGCAGGTCGCGGGGGACAGATACGCAGTATTTT; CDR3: CASRSRGTDTQYF
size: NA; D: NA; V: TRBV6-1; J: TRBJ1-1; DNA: TGTGCCAGCAGTGAACCCGGGAGGAACACTGAAGCTTTCTTT; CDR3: CASSEPGRNTEAFF
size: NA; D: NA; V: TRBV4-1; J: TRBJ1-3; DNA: TGCGCCAGCAGCGGAGCGGGGGCCTCTGGAAACACCATATATTTT; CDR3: CASSGAGASGNTIYF
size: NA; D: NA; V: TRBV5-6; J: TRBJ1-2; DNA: TGTGCCAGCAGTTCTACCGGGACATCCTATGGCTACACCTTC; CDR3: CASSSTGTSYGYTF
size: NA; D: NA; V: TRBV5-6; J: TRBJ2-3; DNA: TGTGCCAGCAGCTTGCCAGGGAGATACACAGATACGCAGTATTTT; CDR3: CASSLPGRYTDTQYF
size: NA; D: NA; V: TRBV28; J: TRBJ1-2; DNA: TGTGCCAGCAGTTTATCAGCCAGCTATGGCTACACCTTC; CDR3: CASSLSASYGYTF
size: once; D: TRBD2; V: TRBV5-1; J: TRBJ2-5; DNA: TGCGCCAGCAGCGAAGGTCGACTAGCGGGAGTTGAAGAGACCCAGTACTTC; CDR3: CASSEGRLAGVEETQYF
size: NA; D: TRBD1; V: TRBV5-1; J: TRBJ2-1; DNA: TGCGCCAGCAGCTTGTTCATGGGACAGGGTTACAATGAGCAGTTCTTC; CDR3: CASSLFMGQGYNEQFF
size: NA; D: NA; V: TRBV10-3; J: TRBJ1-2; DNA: TGTGCCATCAGTGAGTTTGGGGGGGACTATGGCTACACCTTC; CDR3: CAISEFGGDYGYTF
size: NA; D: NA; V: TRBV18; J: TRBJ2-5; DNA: TGTGCCAGCTCACCCGCCTTGGAAGAGACCCAGTACTTC; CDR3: CASSPALEETQYF
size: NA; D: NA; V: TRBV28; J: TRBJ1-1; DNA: TGTGCCAGCAGTTTTTTTACAGGGCGAGAGAACACTGAAGCTTTCTTT; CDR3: CASSFFTGRENTEAFF
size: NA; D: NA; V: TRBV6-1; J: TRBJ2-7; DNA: TGTGCCAGCAGTCTGACTGCCGGGGCTGGCGAGCAGTACTTC; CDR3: CASSLTAGAGEQYF
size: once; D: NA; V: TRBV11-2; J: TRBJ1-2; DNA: TGTGCCAGCAGGTGGGACTTGGGGGCAATCGGCTACACCTTC; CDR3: CASRWDLGAIGYTF